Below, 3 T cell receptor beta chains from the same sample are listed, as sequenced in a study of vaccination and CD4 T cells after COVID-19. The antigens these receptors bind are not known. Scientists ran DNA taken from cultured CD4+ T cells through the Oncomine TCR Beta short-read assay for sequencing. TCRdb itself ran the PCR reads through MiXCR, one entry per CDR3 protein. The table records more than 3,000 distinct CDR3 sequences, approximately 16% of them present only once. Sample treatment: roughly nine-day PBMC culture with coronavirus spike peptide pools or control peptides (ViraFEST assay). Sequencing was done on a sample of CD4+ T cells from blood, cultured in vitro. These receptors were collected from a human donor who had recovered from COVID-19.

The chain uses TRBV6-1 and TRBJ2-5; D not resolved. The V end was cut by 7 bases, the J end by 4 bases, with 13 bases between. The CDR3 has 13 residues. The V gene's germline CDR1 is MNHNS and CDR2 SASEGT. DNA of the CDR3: TGTGCCAGCACACCCCCGGGTTTAGAGACCCAGTACTTC. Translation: CASTPPGLETQYF.

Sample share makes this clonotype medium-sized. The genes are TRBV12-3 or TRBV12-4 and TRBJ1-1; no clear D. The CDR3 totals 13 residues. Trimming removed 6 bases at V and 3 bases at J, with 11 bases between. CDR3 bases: TGTGCCAGCAGCACCAGGAAATACACTGAAGCTTTCTTT. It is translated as CASSTRKYTEAFF.

CDR3 DNA sequence: TGTGCCAGCAGCCAAGCAAGGGGAAGTTCACCCCTCCACTTT. Protein: CASSQARGSSPLHF. This rearrangement joins TRBV3-1 to TRBJ1-6, with a weak D call TRBD1 (5 bases). CDR1 is LGHDT, CDR2 YNNKEL, per germline (reference sequence). This CDR3 has 14 residues. V lost 1 base to trimming and J lost 9 bases, with 10 bases between them.